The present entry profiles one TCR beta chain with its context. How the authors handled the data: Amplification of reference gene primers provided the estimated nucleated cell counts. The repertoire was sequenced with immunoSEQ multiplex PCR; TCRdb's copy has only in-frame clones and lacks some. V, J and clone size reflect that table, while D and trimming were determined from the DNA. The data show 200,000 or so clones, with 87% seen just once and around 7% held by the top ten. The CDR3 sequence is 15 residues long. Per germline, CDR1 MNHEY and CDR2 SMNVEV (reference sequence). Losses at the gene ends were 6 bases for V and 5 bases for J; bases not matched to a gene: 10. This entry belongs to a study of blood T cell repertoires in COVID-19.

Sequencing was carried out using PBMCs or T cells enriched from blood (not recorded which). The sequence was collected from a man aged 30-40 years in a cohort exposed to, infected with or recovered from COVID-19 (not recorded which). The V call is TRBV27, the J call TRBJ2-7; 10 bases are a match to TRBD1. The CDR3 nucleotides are TGTGCCAGCAGCACCCGGGGGACAGGGGTGAACGAGCAGTACTTC. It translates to CASSTRGTGVNEQYF.